This T cell receptor beta chain originates from a study of blood T cell repertoires in COVID-19. Background on the study: COVID-19 samples collected from the United States, Italy and Spain covered acute and convalescent phases. Sample material is recorded as cDNA or gDNA derived from T cells, B-cell-depleted T cells, or PBMCs.

The V gene lost 3 bases and the J gene lost 0 bases, with 9 bases spanning the gap. CDR3 size: 14 residues. Per the germline V gene, CDR1 is SGHNT and CDR2 is YYREEE (reference sequence). How the authors handled the data: Nucleated cell number was recorded as an estimate derived from reference gene primer amplification. The method was immunoSEQ multiplex PCR; TCRdb's version includes in-frame clones alone and lacks a portion of them. For V, J and clone size, that table is used; D and trimming come from the DNA. The top ten clones hold 12% of a sample with 93,000 or so clones, about 80% of them seen once. Note on this clone: The same CDR3 can be traced to other DNA sequences in this sample.

J is TRBJ2-5 and V is TRBV5-4; a possible D gene is TRBD2 (6 bases). Sample: peripheral blood. The receptor was isolated from a human donor in a cohort sampled during active COVID-19. CDR3 DNA: TGTGCCAGCAGCTCTAGGGACTACCAAGAGACCCAGTACTTC. This translates into CASSSRDYQETQYF.